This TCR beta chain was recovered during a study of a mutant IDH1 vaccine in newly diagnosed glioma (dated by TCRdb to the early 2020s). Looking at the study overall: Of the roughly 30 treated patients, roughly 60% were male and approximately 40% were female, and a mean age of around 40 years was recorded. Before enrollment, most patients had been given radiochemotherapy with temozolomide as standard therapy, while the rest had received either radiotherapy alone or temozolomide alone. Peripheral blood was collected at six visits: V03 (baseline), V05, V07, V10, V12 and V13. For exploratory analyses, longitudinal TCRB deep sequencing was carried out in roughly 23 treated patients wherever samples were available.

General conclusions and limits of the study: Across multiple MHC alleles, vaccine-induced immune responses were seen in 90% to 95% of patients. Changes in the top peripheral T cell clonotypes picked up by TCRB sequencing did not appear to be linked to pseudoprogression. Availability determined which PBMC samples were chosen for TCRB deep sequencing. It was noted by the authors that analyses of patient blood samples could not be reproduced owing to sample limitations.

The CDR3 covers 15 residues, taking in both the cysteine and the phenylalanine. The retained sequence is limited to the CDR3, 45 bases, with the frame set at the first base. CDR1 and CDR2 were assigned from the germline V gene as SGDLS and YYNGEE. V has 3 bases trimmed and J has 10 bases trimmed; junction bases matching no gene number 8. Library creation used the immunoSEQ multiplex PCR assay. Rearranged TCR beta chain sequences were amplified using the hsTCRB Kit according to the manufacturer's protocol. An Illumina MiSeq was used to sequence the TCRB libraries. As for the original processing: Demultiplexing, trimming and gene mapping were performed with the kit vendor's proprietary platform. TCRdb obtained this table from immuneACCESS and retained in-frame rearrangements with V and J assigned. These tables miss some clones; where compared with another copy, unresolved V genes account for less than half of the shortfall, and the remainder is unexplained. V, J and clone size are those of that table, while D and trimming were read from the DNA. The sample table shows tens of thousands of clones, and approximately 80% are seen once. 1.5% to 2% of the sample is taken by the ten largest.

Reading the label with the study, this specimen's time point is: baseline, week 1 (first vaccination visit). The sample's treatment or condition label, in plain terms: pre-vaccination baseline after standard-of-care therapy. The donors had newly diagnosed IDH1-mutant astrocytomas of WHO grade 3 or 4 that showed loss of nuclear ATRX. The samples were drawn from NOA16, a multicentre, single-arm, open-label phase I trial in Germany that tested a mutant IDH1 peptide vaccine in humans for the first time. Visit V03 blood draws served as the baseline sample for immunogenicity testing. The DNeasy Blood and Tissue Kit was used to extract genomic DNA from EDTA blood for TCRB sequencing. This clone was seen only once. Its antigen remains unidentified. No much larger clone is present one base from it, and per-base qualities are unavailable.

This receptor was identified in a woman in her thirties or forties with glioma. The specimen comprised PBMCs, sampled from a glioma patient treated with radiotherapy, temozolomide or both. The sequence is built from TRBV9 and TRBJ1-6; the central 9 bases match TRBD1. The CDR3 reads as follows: CASSGTGGVSSPLHF. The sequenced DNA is TGTGCCAGCAGCGGCACAGGGGGCGTATCGTCACCCCTCCACTTT.